This T cell receptor beta chain was profiled in a study of T cells after yellow fever vaccination. Findings of the study overall: Though weaker, the secondary response peaked faster, on day 5 versus 15. After the booster, 95% to 98% of CD4 and more than 85% of CD8 primary-response clones were re-detected.

They built TCR cDNA with 5'RACE template switching, a step that put in a universal primer site and UMIs. TCRdb re-called the 5' RACE reads through MiXCR, storing one row per CDR3 protein. Of 300,000 to 400,000 distinct CDR3 sequences in the sample, about 6% were seen once. The germline V gene has CDR1 SGHKS and CDR2 YYEKEE (reference sequence). Trimming removed 8 bases from V and 6 bases from J, with 18 bases in between. The CDR3 is made up of 13 amino acids. In regard to this clonotype: Its specificity is unknown.

The receptor was isolated from a man aged 25 to 40 who received the YFV17D yellow fever vaccine. This chain links TRBV5-5 with TRBJ2-7; TRBD2 is a possible D gene (5 bases). The sequencing used PBMCs, collected 5 days after the yellow fever booster vaccination. CDR3 sequence (DNA): TGTGCCAGGGGCCCTGGGCTAGCAAGCGAGCAGTACTTC. Residues: CARGPGLASEQYF.